The clone carrying this T cell receptor (beta chain) has a single count. The sample is drawn from a study of blood T cell repertoires in COVID-19. Germline V lookup: CDR1 SGHRS, CDR2 YFSETQ. The CDR3 spans 15 residues. V was pared by 2 bases and J by 5 bases, with 7 bases of the junction left unmatched. TCRdb's copy holds only in-frame clones and misses some; the assay was immunoSEQ multiplex PCR. This sample has around 150,000 clones, with around 80% found just once. The specimen sequenced was peripheral blood. The chain has TRBV5-1 and TRBJ1-2; 9 nucleotides align to TRBD1. The TCR originated in a man between 60 and 70 years old who had recovered from COVID-19. Written as DNA, the CDR3 is TGCGCCAGCAGCTTAACAGGGGGCAAGGGATATGGCTACACCTTC. Its protein is CASSLTGGKGYGYTF. Supplemented by reference TRBV5-1 and TRBJ1-2, the full variable domain reads KAGVTQTPRYLIKTRGQQVTLSCSPISGHRSVSWYQQTPGQGLQFLFEYFSETQRNKGNFPGRFSGRQFSNSRSEMNVSTLELGDSALYLCASSLTGGKGYGYTFGSGTRLTVV.